Below, 5 T cell receptor beta chains from the same sample are listed, as sequenced in a study of blood T cell repertoires in COVID-19. Profiled with immunoSEQ multiplex PCR; TCRdb holds only in-frame clones, not every one. The table shows about 95,000 clones, with roughly nine tenths occurring only once. The sequencing sample was made of peripheral blood. These receptors originate from a man between 60 and 75 years old with COVID-19, enrolled during active disease.

This clone was recorded once. V usage is TRBV7-9 and J usage is TRBJ2-7, with TRBD2 matching over 7 bases. The junction had 11 bases not matched to a gene; V was cut back by 5 bases and J by 4 bases. This CDR3 is 15 amino acids long. The germline V gene encodes CDR1 SEHNR and CDR2 FQNEAQ (reference sequence). The chain's CDR3 is CASSPGLDQLYEQYF. The CDR3 nucleotides are TGTGCCAGCAGCCCAGGACTAGACCAATTATACGAGCAGTACTTC.

CDR3 in DNA: TGTGCCTGGAGAACTAGCGGGGCCTACGAGCAGTACTTC. This gives the protein CAWRTSGAYEQYF. This rearrangement joins TRBV30 to TRBJ2-7; TRBD2 aligns across 10 bases. The CDR3 is 13 amino acids. V dropped 3 bases and J dropped 2; count of bases not matched to a gene: 1. Germline values: CDR1 GTSNPN, CDR2 SVGIG (reference sequence).

The chain combines TRBV29-1 with TRBJ2-1; D possibly corresponds to TRBD2 (5 bases). This CDR3 spans 10 amino acids. The germline V and J ends were trimmed by 6 bases and 6 bases, with 6 bases remaining between them. In germline, CDR1 is SQVTM, CDR2 ANQGSEA. This chain's CDR3 is CSVGSNEQFF. The CDR3, as DNA: TGCAGCGTGGGGAGCAATGAGCAGTTCTTC.

The chain is built from TRBV5-6 and TRBJ2-1; a possible D gene is TRBD2 (7 bases). The germline gives CDR1 SGHDT, CDR2 YYEEEE. There are 18 residues in the CDR3. Trimming removed 4 bases from V and 4 bases from J, with 24 bases in between. For the CDR3, the DNA is TGTGCCAGCAGCCCAGGGGCGACCGGGACTAAGAGATACAATGAGCAGTTCTTC. This codes for CASSPGATGTKRYNEQFF.

This clone turned up a few times. V gene TRBV3-1 (or the pseudogene TRBV3-2) combines with J gene TRBJ2-1; D remains unclear. V was shortened by 0 bases and J by 4 bases, with 7 bases between the two germline ends. CDR1 LGHDT and CDR2 YNNKEL come from the germline V gene (reference sequence). This CDR3 has 14 residues. The CDR3 sequence: CASSQDPSYNEQFF. CDR3 nucleotides: TGTGCCAGCAGCCAAGACCCCAGTTACAATGAGCAGTTCTTC.